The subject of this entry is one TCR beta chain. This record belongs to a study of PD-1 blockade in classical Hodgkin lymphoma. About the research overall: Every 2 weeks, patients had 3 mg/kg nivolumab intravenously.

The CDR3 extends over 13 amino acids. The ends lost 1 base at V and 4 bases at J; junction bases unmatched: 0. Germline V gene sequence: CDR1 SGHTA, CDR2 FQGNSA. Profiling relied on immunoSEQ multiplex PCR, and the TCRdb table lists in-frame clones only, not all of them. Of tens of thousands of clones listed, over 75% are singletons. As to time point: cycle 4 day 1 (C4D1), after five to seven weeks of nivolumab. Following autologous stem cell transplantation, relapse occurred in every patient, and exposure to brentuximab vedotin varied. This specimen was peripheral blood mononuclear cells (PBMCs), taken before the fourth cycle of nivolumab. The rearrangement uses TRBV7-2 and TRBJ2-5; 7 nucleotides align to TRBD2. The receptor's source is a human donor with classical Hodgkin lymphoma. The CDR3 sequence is CASSLGTRETQYF. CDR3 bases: TGTGCCAGCAGCTTAGGGACTAGAGAGACCCAGTACTTC.